In its sample, the clone carrying this TCR beta chain was seen many times. Its matching antigen is unknown. These data come from a study of early T cells in non-severe SARS-CoV-2 infection. General study findings and limits: There was a bias toward anti-spike CD8 responses in VDJdb matching, which missed private and CD4 specificities.

Tagging with unique molecular identifiers was applied to individual cDNA molecules. TCRdb used MiXCR to reprocess the 5' RACE reads, holding one entry per CDR3 protein. The sample records approximately 45,000 distinct CDR3 sequences, 5.5% to 6.5% being singletons. The germline V gene has CDR1 DFQATT and CDR2 SNEGSKA (reference sequence). The CDR3 totals 13 residues. The V gene end was trimmed by 3 bases and the J gene end by 3 bases; junction bases not matched to a gene: 5. This chain connects TRBV20-1 to TRBJ2-7, with 7 nucleotides matching TRBD2. The TCR comes from an adult who was a healthcare worker with PCR-confirmed SARS-CoV-2 infection or an uninfected control (not recorded which). Sequenced: whole blood. The CDR3 protein is CSARGLADYEQYF. The CDR3 bases are TGCAGTGCTAGGGGGCTAGCGGACTACGAGCAGTACTTC.